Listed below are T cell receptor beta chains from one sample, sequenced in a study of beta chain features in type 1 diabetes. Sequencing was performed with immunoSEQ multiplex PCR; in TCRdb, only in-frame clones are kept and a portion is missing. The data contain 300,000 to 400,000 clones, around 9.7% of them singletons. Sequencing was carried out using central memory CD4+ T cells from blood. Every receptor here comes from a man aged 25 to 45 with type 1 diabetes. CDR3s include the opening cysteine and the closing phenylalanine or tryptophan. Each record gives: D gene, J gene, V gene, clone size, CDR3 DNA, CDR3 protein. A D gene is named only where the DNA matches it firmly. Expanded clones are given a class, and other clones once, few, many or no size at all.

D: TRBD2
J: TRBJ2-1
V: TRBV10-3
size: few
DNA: TGTGCCATCAGTCCGGGACTAGCGGGGGGGAGAGGGTTCGATGAGCAGTTCTTC
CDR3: CAISPGLAGGRGFDEQFF

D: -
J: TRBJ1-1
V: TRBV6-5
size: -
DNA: TGTGCCAGCAGTGTAGCAGGGAGGACTGAAGCTTTCTTT
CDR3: CASSVAGRTEAFF

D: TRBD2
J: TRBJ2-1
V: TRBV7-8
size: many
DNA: TGTGCCAGCAGCCCTACGAGGACTAGCGGGGGGGCGGAGGCGTTCTTC
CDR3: CASSPTRTSGGAEAFF

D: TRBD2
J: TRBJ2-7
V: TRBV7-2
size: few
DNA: TGTGCCAGCAGCTTAGTCCTAGCGGGGGGGCACGAGCAGTACTTC
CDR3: CASSLVLAGGHEQYF

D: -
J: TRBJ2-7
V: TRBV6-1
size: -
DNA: TGTGCCAGCAGTGACCGTCCCATAAGCTCCTACGAGCAGTACTTC
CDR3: CASSDRPISSYEQYF

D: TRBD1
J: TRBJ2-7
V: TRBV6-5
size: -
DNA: TGTGCCAGCAGCATAAACAAAGGACAGGGGAAGGAGCAGTACTTC
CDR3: CASSINKGQGKEQYF

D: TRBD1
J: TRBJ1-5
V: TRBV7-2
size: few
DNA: TGTGCCAGCAGTGACAGGGTTAGCAATCAGCCCCAGCATTTT
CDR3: CASSDRVSNQPQHF

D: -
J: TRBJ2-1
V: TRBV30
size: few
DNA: TGTGCCTGGAGTATTGGAGGGGGGGTTGACAATGAGCAGTTCTTC
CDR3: CAWSIGGGVDNEQFF

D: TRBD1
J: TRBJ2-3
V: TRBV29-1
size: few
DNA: TGCAGCGTTGGGGGACAGGGGACGACAGATACGCAGTATTTT
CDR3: CSVGGQGTTDTQYF

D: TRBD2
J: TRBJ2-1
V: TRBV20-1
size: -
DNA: TGCAGTGCTGCCCTAGCGGATGAGCAGTTCTTC
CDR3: CSAALADEQFF

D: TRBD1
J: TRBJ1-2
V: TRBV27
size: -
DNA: TGTGCCAGCAGCCGCCAGGGGGCTGGTAACTATGGCTACACCTTC
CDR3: CASSRQGAGNYGYTF

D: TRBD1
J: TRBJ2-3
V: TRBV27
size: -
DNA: TGTGCCAGCAGTTCGCTAGGGGGCGCGGGCACAGATACGCAGTATTTT
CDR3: CASSSLGGAGTDTQYF

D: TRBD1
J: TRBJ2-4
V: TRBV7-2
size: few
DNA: TGTGCCAGCAGCTTAAGTTCACAGGGGGTTGACATTCAGTACTTC
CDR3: CASSLSSQGVDIQYF

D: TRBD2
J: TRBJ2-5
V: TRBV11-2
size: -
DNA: TGTGCCAGCAGCTTACATAGCGGGGCCCCGGGGGAGACCCAGTACTTC
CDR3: CASSLHSGAPGETQYF

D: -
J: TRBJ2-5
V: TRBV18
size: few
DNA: TGTGCCAGCTCACCATTCCAGCGAGAGACCCAGTACTTC
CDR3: CASSPFQRETQYF

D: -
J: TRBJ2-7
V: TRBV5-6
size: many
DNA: TGTGCCAGCAGCTTGGTTAGTGAGCAGTACTTC
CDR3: CASSLVSEQYF

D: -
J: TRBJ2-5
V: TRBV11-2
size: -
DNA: TGTGCCAGCAGCGCTCGCGACTTAGGGAGTAGGGAGACCCAGTACTTC
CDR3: CASSARDLGSRETQYF

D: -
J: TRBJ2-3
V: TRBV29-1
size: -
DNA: TGCAGCGTCCTACGAGGAGGGACCACAGATACGCAGTATTTT
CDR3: CSVLRGGTTDTQYF

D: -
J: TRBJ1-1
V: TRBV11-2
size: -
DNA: TGTGCCAGCAGCTTCTCGCTGAACACTGAAGCTTTCTTT
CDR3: CASSFSLNTEAFF

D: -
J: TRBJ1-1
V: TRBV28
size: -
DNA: TGTGCCAGCAGTGAGGATCGGGGGATAGCTTTCTTT
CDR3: CASSEDRGIAFF

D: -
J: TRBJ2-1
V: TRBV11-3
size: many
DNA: TGTGCCAGCAGCTTCGGACGCAATGAGCAGTTCTTC
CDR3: CASSFGRNEQFF

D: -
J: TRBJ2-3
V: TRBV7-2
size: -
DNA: TGTGCCAGCGCCCCGGGGACAGATACGCAGTATTTT
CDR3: CASAPGTDTQYF

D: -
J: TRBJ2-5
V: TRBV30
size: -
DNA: TGTGCCTGGACGGTAGGGACAGAGACCCAGTACTTC
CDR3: CAWTVGTETQYF

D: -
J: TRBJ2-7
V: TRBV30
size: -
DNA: TGTGCCTGGAGTGGGGGGGGCTACTACGAGCAGTACTTC
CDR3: CAWSGGGYYEQYF

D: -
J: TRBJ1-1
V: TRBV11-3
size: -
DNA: TGTGCCAGCAGTTACGGCGGGGTTAACTCTGAAGCTTTCTTT
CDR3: CASSYGGVNSEAFF

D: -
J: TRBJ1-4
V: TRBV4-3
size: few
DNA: TGCGCCAGCAGCCAAGAAGGAAGAGTGGAAAAACTGTTTTTT
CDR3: CASSQEGRVEKLFF

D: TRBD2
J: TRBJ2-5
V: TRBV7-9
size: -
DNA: TGTGCCAGCAGCTCCCTTTCGGGGGGGATGGGAGAGACCCAGTACTTC
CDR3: CASSSLSGGMGETQYF

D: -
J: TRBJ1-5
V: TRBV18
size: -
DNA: TGTGCCAGCTCACCCCAACGGGAAAGCAATCAGCCCCAGCATTTT
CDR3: CASSPQRESNQPQHF

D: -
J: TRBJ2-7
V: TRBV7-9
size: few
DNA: TGTGCCAGCAGCCCTGGACCCGCCTACGAGCAGTACTTC
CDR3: CASSPGPAYEQYF

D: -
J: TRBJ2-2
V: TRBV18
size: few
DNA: TGTGCCAGCTCACCTTCGACTGCCGGGGAGCTGTTTTTT
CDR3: CASSPSTAGELFF

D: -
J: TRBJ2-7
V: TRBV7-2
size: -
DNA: TGTGCCAGCAGCTCCCAGTCAGGGGATAGCTACGAGCAGTACTTC
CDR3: CASSSQSGDSYEQYF

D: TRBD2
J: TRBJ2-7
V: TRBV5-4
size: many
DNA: TGTGCCAGCAGCTTGCCCACTCCGGGACTAACATACGAGCAGTACTTC
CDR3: CASSLPTPGLTYEQYF

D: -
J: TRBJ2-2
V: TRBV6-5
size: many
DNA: TGTGCCAGCAGTCACAGGGTCACCGGGGAGCTGTTTTTT
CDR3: CASSHRVTGELFF

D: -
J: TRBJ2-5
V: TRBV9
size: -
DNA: TGTGCCAGCAGCGTAGGGCGGGACTCTCGACCTGGGGAGACCCAGTACTTC
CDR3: CASSVGRDSRPGETQYF

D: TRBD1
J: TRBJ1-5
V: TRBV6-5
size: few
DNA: TGTGCCAGCAGTTTACAGGGGGCCCAGCCCCAGCATTTT
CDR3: CASSLQGAQPQHF

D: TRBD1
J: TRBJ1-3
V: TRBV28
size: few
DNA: TGTGCCAGCAGTTTAATCACAGGGGCTGGAAACACCATATATTTT
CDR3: CASSLITGAGNTIYF

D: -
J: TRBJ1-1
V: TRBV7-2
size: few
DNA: TGTGCCAGCAGCCTCCTAATGGGGACTGAAGCTTTCTTT
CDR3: CASSLLMGTEAFF

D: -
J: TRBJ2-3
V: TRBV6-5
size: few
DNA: TGTGCCAGCAGTTACTCAGGGGGGATCGATACGCAGTATTTT
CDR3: CASSYSGGIDTQYF

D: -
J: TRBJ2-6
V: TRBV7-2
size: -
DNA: TGTGCCAGCAGCTTGACAGCAGGTGGGGCCAACGTCCTGACTTTC
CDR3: CASSLTAGGANVLTF

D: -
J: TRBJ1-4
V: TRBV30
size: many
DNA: TGTGCCTGGGGACAGAGGAGAGAAAAACTGTTTTTT
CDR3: CAWGQRREKLFF

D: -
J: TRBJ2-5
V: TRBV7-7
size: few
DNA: TGTGCTAGCAGCCCCGGGCGCCCGGGCGAGACCCAGTACTTC
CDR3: CASSPGRPGETQYF

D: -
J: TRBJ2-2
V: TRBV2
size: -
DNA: TGTGCCAGCAGCGAGGGTGGGGTACCGACCGGGGAGCTGTTTTTT
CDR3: CASSEGGVPTGELFF

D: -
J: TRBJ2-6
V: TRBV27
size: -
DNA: TGTGCCAGCAGTTTAGCTCTGGGATCCAACGTCCTGACTTTC
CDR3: CASSLALGSNVLTF

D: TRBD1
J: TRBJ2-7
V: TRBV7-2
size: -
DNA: TGTGCCAGCAGCTTAGGGACAGGCACCTACGAGCAGTACTTC
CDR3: CASSLGTGTYEQYF

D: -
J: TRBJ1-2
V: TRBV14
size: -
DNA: TGTGCCAGCAGTCACGACAGGTGGGGTGGCTACACCTTC
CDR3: CASSHDRWGGYTF

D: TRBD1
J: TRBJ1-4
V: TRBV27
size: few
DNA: TGTGCCAGCAGTTTCCGGGGGGGACAGGGCTATGAAAAACTGTTTTTT
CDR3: CASSFRGGQGYEKLFF

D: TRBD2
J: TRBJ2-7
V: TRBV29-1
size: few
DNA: TGCAGCGTTGAAGGAACGACTAGCGGGGGCAAGGCCGAGCAGTACTTC
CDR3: CSVEGTTSGGKAEQYF